Below are 18 T cell receptor beta chains sequenced from a single sample in a study of cytomegalovirus exposure and HLA in healthy donors. Both 60 Vbeta primers and 13 Jbeta primers went into the PCR. The repertoire was sequenced with immunoSEQ multiplex PCR; TCRdb's copy has only in-frame clones and lacks some. This sample yields just under 95,000 clones, of which around four fifths are seen a single time; approximately 7.4% belongs to the top ten. Input material: PBMCs. The receptors come from a man aged 45-65 years in good health and CMV-seropositive.

V is TRBV7-9 and J is TRBJ2-2; TRBD2 matches 7 bases. Germline CDR1 SEHNR, CDR2 FQNEAQ (reference sequence). The CDR3 is 15 amino acids. The V gene end was trimmed by 5 bases and the J gene end by 2 bases; junction bases not matched to a gene: 5. For the CDR3, the DNA is TGTGCCAGCAGCCCTCCGGGGGGAAACACCGGGGAGCTGTTTTTT. Translating gives CASSPPGGNTGELFF.

The rearrangement links TRBV4-1 to TRBJ1-1; D gene ambiguous. The CDR3 length is 14 residues. Germline CDR1 is MGHRA and CDR2 is YSYEKL. V was trimmed by 0 bases and J by 6 bases, leaving 11 bases between them. The CDR3 loop is CASSQDVPGAEAFF. The DNA of the CDR3 is TGCGCCAGCAGCCAAGACGTCCCCGGGGCTGAAGCTTTCTTT.

The V call is TRBV30, the J call TRBJ1-1; D might be TRBD1 (6 bases). The length of the CDR3 is 15 residues. From germline, CDR1 is GTSNPN and CDR2 SVGIG (reference sequence). The V gene lost 4 bases and the J gene lost 2 bases, with 17 bases spanning the gap. CDR3 DNA sequence: TGTGCCTGGAAGTTGGACAGCCATATCAACACTGAAGCTTTCTTT. This translates into CAWKLDSHINTEAFF. Drawing the rest from reference TRBV30 and TRBJ1-1, the complete variable domain is SQTIHQWPATLVQPVGSPLSLECTVEGTSNPNLYWYRQAAGRGLQLLFYSVGIGQISSEVPQNLSASRPQDRQFILSSKKLLLSDSGFYLCAWKLDSHINTEAFFGQGTRLTVV.

This clone was detected a few times. V usage is TRBV5-1 and J usage is TRBJ1-2; TRBD1 is a possible D gene (6 bases). V was pared by 0 bases and J by 6 bases, with 18 bases between. CDR3 length: 16 amino acids. CDR1 is SGHRS, CDR2 YFSETQ, per germline. DNA of the CDR3: TGCGCCAGCAGCTTGGGCGGGGGCTTCACCAGGGATGGCTACACCTTC. Translating gives CASSLGGGFTRDGYTF.

This clone was seen more than once but under ten times. This sequence joins TRBV4-3 and TRBJ2-2; 8 bases agree with TRBD1. V dropped 3 bases and J dropped 1; count of bases not matched to a gene: 7. CDR1 and CDR2 from the germline V gene are LGHNA and YSLEER. This CDR3 has 17 residues. DNA of the CDR3: TGCGCCAGCAGCCACACCGCAGGGGGCTGGAACACCGGGGAGCTGTTTTTT. Translated: CASSHTAGGWNTGELFF.

This sequence joins TRBV5-1 and TRBJ1-3, with a possible D match to TRBD1 (6 bases). V was clipped by 0 bases and J by 4 bases, with 14 bases between them. The V gene's germline CDR1 is SGHRS and CDR2 YFSETQ. The CDR3 is 16 residues long. The chain's CDR3 is CASSLEGVGSGNTIYF. For the CDR3, the DNA is TGCGCCAGCAGCTTGGAGGGGGTAGGCTCCGGAAACACCATATATTTT.

This clone was seen a handful of times. The chain links TRBV7-9 to TRBJ2-3; tentatively, D is TRBD1 (5 bases). Germline CDR1 reads SEHNR; CDR2 reads FQNEAQ (reference sequence). The CDR3 has 16 residues. V was clipped by 3 bases and J by 1 base, with 14 bases between them. CDR3 protein: CASSLDTPAGTDTQYF. In DNA, the CDR3 is TGTGCCAGCAGCTTGGACACCCCGGCGGGCACAGATACGCAGTATTTT.

The genes are TRBV6-9 and TRBJ1-2; 7 bases map to TRBD1. This CDR3 region has 18 residues. Unmatched junction bases numbered 18, after V lost 3 bases and J lost 5 bases. Germline V gives CDR1 MNHGY, CDR2 SVAAGI. CDR3 protein: CASSYRDSEWRCWYGYTF. CDR3 sequence (DNA): TGTGCCAGCAGTTACCGGGACAGCGAGTGGAGGTGTTGGTATGGCTACACCTTC.

The chain links TRBV29-1 to TRBJ1-5, with 9 bases fitting TRBD1. Germline V gives CDR1 SQVTM, CDR2 ANQGSEA. The CDR3 totals 12 residues. The V segment lost 7 bases and the J segment 9 bases; nucleotides outside the gene matches: 7. Here the CDR3 DNA reads TGCAGCGCCGGACAGGGGAAGGGGCCCCAGCATTTT. It is translated as CSAGQGKGPQHF.

The chain joins TRBV10-3 to TRBJ2-3, with D hard to call. Germline V CDR1 and CDR2: ENHRY, SYGVKD. The CDR3 contains 15 residues. Trimming shortened V by 2 bases and J by 6 bases, and 15 bases separated the two germline ends. The DNA of the CDR3 is TGTGCCATCAGTGAGCCGGTGGAGTATCGGGATACGCAGTATTTT. Translated: CAISEPVEYRDTQYF.

The table lists this clone with a count of one. The CDR3 region is CAWSQQGAYGYTF. CDR3 in DNA: TGTGCCTGGAGTCAGCAGGGGGCATATGGCTACACCTTC. This chain uses TRBV30 with TRBJ1-2, with 8 bases matching TRBD1. J gave up 5 bases and V 2 bases, and 4 bases lay outside the gene matches. The CDR3 consists of 13 residues. Germline values: CDR1 GTSNPN, CDR2 SVGIG (reference sequence).

This CDR3 reads CASSPNLRGGRGETQYF. The DNA of the CDR3 is TGTGCCAGCAGCCCAAACCTCAGGGGCGGTAGAGGAGAGACCCAGTACTTC. The rearrangement uses TRBV9 and TRBJ2-5; tentatively, D is TRBD1 (6 bases). Germline V lookup: CDR1 SGDLS, CDR2 YYNGEE. V lost 4 bases and J 4 bases, leaving 23 bases between the germline ends. The CDR3 loop spans 17 amino acids.

V and J are TRBV5-1 and TRBJ2-7; 9 bases line up with TRBD1. V gave up 0 bases and J gave up 7 bases; unmatched junction bases: 5. CDR1 is SGHRS, CDR2 YFSETQ, per germline. The CDR3 loop spans 14 amino acids. CDR3 nucleotides: TGCGCCAGCAGCTTGGGGGGACAGGGAGGGGAGCAGTACTTC. It specifies CASSLGGQGGEQYF.

The gene calls are TRBV6-1 and TRBJ2-3, with D perhaps matching TRBD2 (7 bases). CDR3 size: 18 residues. With 3 bases removed from V and 2 bases from J, the gap between germline ends came to 21 bases. The germline V gene encodes CDR1 MNHNS and CDR2 SASEGT. CDR3 loop: CASSDRGRGSTITDTQYF. The CDR3 DNA reads TGTGCCAGCAGTGACCGGGGGCGCGGGAGCACAATCACAGATACGCAGTATTTT.

This rearrangement joins TRBV5-1 to TRBJ2-7, with 11 bases matching TRBD2. Germline V gene lookup returns CDR1 SGHRS and CDR2 YFSETQ. The CDR3 consists of 14 residues. The trim removed 2 bases at V and 3 bases at J, leaving 1 base unmatched. In nucleotides, the CDR3 is TGCGCCAGCAGCTTTCTAGCGGGGGGCTACGAGCAGTACTTC. Translating it yields CASSFLAGGYEQYF. The complete variable domain, with remaining parts taken from reference TRBV5-1 and TRBJ2-7, reads KAGVTQTPRYLIKTRGQQVTLSCSPISGHRSVSWYQQTPGQGLQFLFEYFSETQRNKGNFPGRFSGRQFSNSRSEMNVSTLELGDSALYLCASSFLAGGYEQYFGPGTRLTVT.

The V call is TRBV6-4, the J call TRBJ2-3, with D possibly TRBD1 on 6 matching bases. V shed 2 bases and J shed 6 bases, with 12 bases lying between them. The CDR3 extends over 14 amino acids. Per germline, CDR1 MRHNA and CDR2 SNTAGT. As DNA, the CDR3 is TGTGCCAGCAGTGACCAGGGCAGGGGTGATACGCAGTATTTT. Its translation is CASSDQGRGDTQYF.

The gene calls are TRBV7-9 and TRBJ2-7, with TRBD1 matching 7 bases. The trim removed 5 bases at V and 0 bases at J, leaving 7 bases unmatched. The CDR3 sequence is 15 residues long. Germline CDR1 and CDR2: SEHNR and FQNEAQ (reference sequence). The CDR3 nucleotides read TGTGCCAGCAGCCTCACGACAGGGCTCTCCTACGAGCAGTACTTC. It encodes CASSLTTGLSYEQYF.

In its sample, this clone was seen a few times. The CDR3 DNA reads as TGTGCCAGCAGCCGGGGACAGGGGAACACTGAAGCTTTCTTT. Its translation: CASSRGQGNTEAFF. The chain is built from TRBV7-2 and TRBJ1-1; 9 nucleotides match TRBD1. The CDR3 spans 14 residues. The J segment lost 1 base and the V segment lost 5 bases, leaving 2 bases of the junction unmatched. From germline, CDR1 is SGHTA and CDR2 FQGNSA.